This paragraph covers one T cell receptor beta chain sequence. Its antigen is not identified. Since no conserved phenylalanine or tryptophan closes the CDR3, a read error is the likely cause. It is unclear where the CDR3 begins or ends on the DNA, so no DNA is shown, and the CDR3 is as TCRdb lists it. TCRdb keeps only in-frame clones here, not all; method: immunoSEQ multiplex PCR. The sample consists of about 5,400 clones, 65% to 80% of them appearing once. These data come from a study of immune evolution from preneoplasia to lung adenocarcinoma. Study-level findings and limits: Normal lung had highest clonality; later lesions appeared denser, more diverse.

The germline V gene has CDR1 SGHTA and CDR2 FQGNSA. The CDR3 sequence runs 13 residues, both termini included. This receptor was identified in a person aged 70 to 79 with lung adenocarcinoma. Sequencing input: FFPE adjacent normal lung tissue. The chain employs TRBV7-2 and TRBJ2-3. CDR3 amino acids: CASSPPELWGMDY.